Reported below is one TCR beta chain. The antigen remains undetermined. TCRdb keeps only in-frame clones here, not all; method: immunoSEQ multiplex PCR. The table includes some 52,000 clones, 75% to 90% detected once. The data are from a study of T cells in localized non-small cell lung cancer. Study-level results: Sequencing involved a lone tumor region, leaving heterogeneity possible. Adjacent lung exhibited a median of approximately 59 among the 100 most abundant tumor clones. Elevated circulating T cell density in blood was associated with longer overall survival.

The CDR3 runs 16 residues. CDR1 is MDHEN, CDR2 SYDVKM, per germline. V was cut by 5 bases and J by 2 bases, with 18 bases left in between. Sequencing used peripheral blood, obtained before any cancer treatment. The source is a male donor older than 55 with stage III squamous cell lung carcinoma. The chain recombines TRBV28 with TRBJ2-5, with D perhaps being TRBD1 or TRBD2 (5 bases each). The CDR3 loop reads CASSAPGAGEQETQYF. Written as DNA, the CDR3 is TGTGCCAGCAGTGCCCCCGGGGCAGGAGAGCAAGAGACCCAGTACTTC.